The entry below describes one T cell receptor beta chain. The germline gene is not matched at one end of the junction; a read error may be the cause. The assay was immunoSEQ multiplex PCR, and TCRdb's table has in-frame clones only and misses some. Here the sample spans hundreds of thousands of clones, 87% being singletons. These data are taken from a study of shared T cell receptors in the human thymus. This sample also belongs to another study, concerning human thymus T cells. This second study says: Among thymic and blood repertoires, usage of V and J genes appeared biased. Related research found strongly overlapping thymic repertoires in unrelated individuals.

The clonotype comes from a boy younger than two with a congenital heart defect. Sequences were obtained from thymocytes.

CDR3 coding DNA: TGTGCCAGCAGCTTTACAGGGACGAAAACCGGGGAGCTGTTTTTT. Protein: CASSFTGTKTGELFF. J is TRBJ2-2 and V is TRBV7-6; D perhaps matches TRBD1 (6 bases). The CDR3 contains 15 residues. Germline V lookup: CDR1 SGHVS, CDR2 FNYEAQ.